This T cell receptor (beta chain) was found in a study of T cells in Graves' hyperthyroidism and ophthalmopathy (dated by TCRdb to about 2019). Background on the whole study: TCR V-J signatures able to tell the groups apart were searched for in a discovery cohort of 95 or so patients, of whom approximately 40 had Graves' ophthalmopathy and some 60 had stable Graves' hyperthyroidism. Once sampling was done, hyperthyroidism patients were given methimazole at a starting dose of 30 mg daily, whereas ophthalmopathy patients were given high-dose intravenous methylprednisolone. In roughly six Graves' hyperthyroidism patients, the study also compared T-cell repertoires from thyroid tissue with T-cell repertoires from blood. The 75 to 100 discovery patients were randomly divided into training and test sets at a 7:3 ratio. According to the paper, TCR Vbeta CDR3 sequencing was carried out on 135 peripheral blood samples, which came from under 50 ophthalmopathy, fewer than 80 hyperthyroidism and roughly 17 progressor patients. Prospective prediction of ophthalmopathy was tested in an independent validation cohort of 18 to 20 hyperthyroidism patients and 17 patients who later progressed to ophthalmopathy.

Exclusion was applied to patients with uncontrolled infections, other autoimmune diseases, pregnancy or lactation. Diagnoses were established on the basis of clinical symptoms, serum thyroxine and TRAb, thyroid ultrasound, and orbital computed tomography. Trizol reagent was used to extract total RNA, and RNA quality was then checked on an Agilent 2100 Bioanalyzer. Amplification of TCR beta CDR3 regions was carried out from RNA transcripts. A first-round RT-PCR of the TCR CDR3 used the HTBI primer set with the Qiagen OneStep RT-PCR kit. The libraries were constructed in a second round of multiplex PCR and then size-selected and purified. The libraries were sequenced on an Illumina HiSeq2000 using paired-end 100 bp reads. As for the original processing: SOAPnuke was used to process the raw data, with reads discarded if the reads contained adapters or uncalled bases, had a mean Phred below 15, or lacked an exact constant-primer or identifier match. COPE v1.2.5 was used to merge the high-quality paired reads, and each unique nucleotide sequence was defined as a clonotype. Clonotypes were aligned to IMGT TRBV, TRBD and TRBJ reference segments using MiTCR v1.1. Only V-J combinations with frequency above 0.0001, covering 99% to 99.2% of repertoires, were analysed. A TCS score was defined as the ratio of F50 (clonal expansion) to E x V (chaos), with BLOSUM62-based TCRdist applied between CDR3 peptides within each V-J. Welch's t-statistics and random forest reduced around 520 V-J features to 13, which were used in a naive Bayes classifier (R e1071). Thyroid-blood repertoire similarity was quantified with the Morisita-Horn index. TCRdb reprocessing: public reads trimmed at Q25 with fastp, clones called with MiXCR, in-frame beta chains kept. Rows are unified per CDR3 protein, each entry keeping the most common DNA and genes. The V and J calls come from TCRdb's annotation, not from the publication. The sample table contains hundreds of thousands of distinct CDR3 sequences; only one count was recorded for just under 45% of them. The ten largest account for under 8.5% of the sample.

This clonotype was counted ten times or more. No cognate antigen has been identified for it. Base qualities were left out, and no much larger clone turns up one base away. Findings and caveats that apply to the study as a whole: In validation, progression to ophthalmopathy was predicted by the model with nearly 71% sensitivity and under 85% specificity, a median of about 6.8 months before onset. Most expanded thyroid clonotypes (frequency above 0.001) were also found in blood, which suggests that blood repertoires may mirror thyroid immune responses. Ophthalmopathy was separated from stable hyperthyroidism by a 13 V-J signature model, with 85% to 90% sensitivity and approximately 84% specificity obtained in cross-validation and 80%/75% obtained in testing. Sample size was not statistically predetermined, and blinding of investigators to group allocation was not performed.

V loses 1 base of germline sequence and J loses 11 bases, and the interval between the two ends is 11 bases. The CDR3 spans 12 residues, from the cysteine through the phenylalanine. Kept here is only the CDR3 DNA, which spans 36 bases and is read in frame from base 1. Taken from the germline V gene, the CDR1 and CDR2 loops are SGHTA and FQGNSA. The sequencing input was peripheral blood or thyroid tissue (not recorded which). This receptor was identified in an adult man with Graves' disease, either hyperthyroidism or ophthalmopathy (not recorded which). The chain couples TRBV7-2 to TRBJ1-1; no D segment can be confidently identified. The CDR3 loop reads CASSLVGLEAFF. In nucleotides, the sequence is TGTGCCAGCAGCTTAGTAGGACTCGAGGCTTTCTTT.